The 5 T cell receptor beta chains below were found in one sample sequenced in a study of shared clonotypes between healthy human individuals. Here immunoSEQ multiplex PCR was the method, and the copy in TCRdb shows in-frame clones only, minus some. The sample has roughly 2.2 million clones, approximately 95% seen once. The sequenced material came from naive CD4+ T cells from PBMCs. The sample's subset: CD45RA+ positively selected. The receptors derive from a man aged 18 to 35 in good health. Some clones in this sample may be carry-over from other donors' samples.

The chain recombines TRBV10-3 with TRBJ1-2; D is uncertain. Germline CDR1 ENHRY, CDR2 SYGVKD. V was pared by 1 base and J by 5 bases, with 11 bases between. The CDR3 covers 14 residues. The CDR3 sequence: CAISELGGDYGYTF. In nucleotides, the CDR3 is TGTGCCATCAGTGAGTTAGGCGGTGATTATGGCTACACCTTC.

The rearrangement uses TRBV2 and TRBJ1-2; a weak D match, TRBD1 (5 bases). Deletions cut 1 base from V and 3 bases from J, with 12 bases between. Germline CDR1 and CDR2: SNHLY and FYNNEI. The CDR3 spans 15 residues. The CDR3 sequence: CASSEGRSGDYGYTF. The CDR3 DNA is TGTGCCAGCAGTGAAGGCCGCTCGGGGGACTATGGCTACACCTTC.

The chain couples TRBV28 to TRBJ2-5; possible D gene TRBD2, 5 bases. The V end lost 3 bases, the J end lost 6 bases, and 17 bases lay between the germline ends. Germline CDR1 and CDR2: MDHEN and SYDVKM. The CDR3 sequence is 15 residues long. The CDR3 DNA is TGTGCCAGCAGTTTGGACGGTACGGGGTCGAAGACCCAGTACTTC. As protein: CASSLDGTGSKTQYF.

V is TRBV7-3 and J is TRBJ2-1; D remains ambiguous. This CDR3 is built from 15 residues. The germline gives CDR1 SGHTA, CDR2 FQGTGA. The V and J ends lost 1 base and 5 bases respectively, with 12 bases between them. The CDR3 coding sequence is TGTGCCAGCAGCTTAAACCTTATTGGGAACAATGAGCAGTTCTTC. It is translated as CASSLNLIGNNEQFF. Drawing the rest from reference TRBV7-3 and TRBJ2-1, the complete variable domain is GAGVSQTPSNKVTEKGKYVELRCDPISGHTALYWYRQSLGQGPEFLIYFQGTGAADDSGLPNDRFFAVRPEGSVSTLKIQRTERGDSAVYLCASSLNLIGNNEQFFGPGTRLTVL.

V usage is TRBV10-1 and J usage is TRBJ1-1; D may be TRBD1 (6 bases). This CDR3 has 16 residues. Per germline, CDR1 WNHNN and CDR2 SYGVQD (reference sequence). Trimming took 4 bases from V and 4 from J, leaving 19 bases between them. CDR3 nucleotides: TGCGCCAGCAGTGGCCCTGGATCCGGAGGGGGCACTGAAGCTTTCTTT. It encodes CASSGPGSGGGTEAFF.